This T cell receptor beta chain was documented in a study of human T cells and chemical hapten exposure. The CDR3 consists of 14 residues. In germline, CDR1 is SGHRS, CDR2 YFSETQ. Trimming stripped 5 bases from V and 4 bases from J, with 15 bases between. TCRdb re-called the RACE reads through MiXCR, storing one row per CDR3 protein. Among under 65,000 distinct CDR3 sequences listed, approximately 9.1% were seen once. The time point denotes: patch test 1, 2 weeks after DPC sensitization. Treatment in this sample: therapeutic diphenylcyclopropenone sensitization with weekly scalp DPC. Prior to each patch test being applied, blood was drawn. General study points: Every donor had alopecia, and their immune response may therefore differ from healthy people's.

This clonotype came up many times. Its specificity is not known. The source is a woman in her fifties or sixties with alopecia areata. Some clones in this sample may be carry-over from other donors' samples. Source: whole blood, taken in connection with sensitization to the hapten diphenylcyclopropenone (DPC). The rearrangement links TRBV5-1 to TRBJ1-2; D unresolved. CDR3 sequence: CASREGPTSYGYTF. CDR3 in DNA: TGCGCCAGCAGGGAAGGGCCAACCTCCTATGGCTACACCTTC.